One and the same sample provided the 23 T cell receptor beta chains below, sequenced in a study of Ad26.COV2.S vaccination and SARS-CoV-2 variants. The repertoire was sequenced with immunoSEQ multiplex PCR; TCRdb's copy has only in-frame clones and lacks some. The table records about 480,000 clones, around 88% of them present only once. The treatment denotes: over 15 received Ad26.COV2.S at low or high dose, single or two shots; 5 received placebo; per-sample allocation not given. Samples came from day 63 after the first vaccine or placebo injection. Material: peripheral blood, obtained in a trial of Ad26.COV2.S vaccine versus placebo. The source is a person aged 18-65 years who received the Ad26.COV2.S COVID-19 vaccine or a placebo.

This clone occurred a few times. V and J are TRBV30 and TRBJ1-1; a possible D gene is TRBD1 (5 bases). Trimming stripped 4 bases from V and 4 bases from J, with 10 bases between. The CDR3 runs 12 residues. CDR1 GTSNPN and CDR2 SVGIG come from the germline V gene (reference sequence). As DNA, the CDR3 is TGTGCCTGGACAGGGTCAGGCACTGAAGCTTTCTTT. Translated, it gives CAWTGSGTEAFF.

CDR3 loop: CASSVGASGTGEQFF. The CDR3, as DNA: TGTGCCAGCAGCGTAGGGGCTAGCGGGACGGGTGAGCAGTTCTTC. The rearrangement joins TRBV9 to TRBJ2-1; 9 bases are shared with TRBD2. CDR3 length equals 15 residues. The germline CDR1 and CDR2 sequences are SGDLS and YYNGEE. V lost 0 bases to trimming and J lost 9 bases; unmatched junction nucleotides: 7.

V is TRBV19 and J is TRBJ2-1, with D possibly matching TRBD2 (5 bases). V was trimmed by 1 base and J by 6 bases, leaving 19 bases between them. The CDR3 length is 17 residues. Germline V gives CDR1 LNHDA, CDR2 SQIVND (reference sequence). The CDR3, as DNA: TGTGCCAGTAGTATAGGACTACTTAGGGTTGGCCTCAATGAGCAGTTCTTC. It yields the protein CASSIGLLRVGLNEQFF.

The chain joins TRBV11-3 to TRBJ2-1, with 13 bases matching TRBD2. From germline, CDR1 is SGHNT and CDR2 YENEEA. Losses at the gene ends were 1 base for V and 7 bases for J; bases not matched to a gene: 7. The length of the CDR3 is 17 residues. The CDR3 DNA follows: TGTGCCAGCAGCTTAGGGTTAACTAGCGGGAGGGTAAATGAGCAGTTCTTC. This sequence encodes CASSLGLTSGRVNEQFF.

The chain recombines TRBV21-1 with TRBJ1-3. TRBV21-1 is given as a pseudogene. CDR3 size: 16 residues. The CDR3 is CASSKPTDPAGNTIYF. The DNA for the CDR3 is TGTGCCAGCAGCAAACCTACCGACCCGGCTGGAAACACCATATATTTT.

This clone showed up just a few times. V is TRBV7-2 and J is TRBJ2-1, with TRBD2 matching over 11 bases. The CDR3 length is 19 residues. V lost 6 bases, J lost 0 bases, and 13 bases stayed unmatched. Germline CDR1 is SGHTA and CDR2 is FQGNSA. The CDR3 coding sequence is TGTGCCAGCAGGCTGGGGGGACTAGCGGAGTCGAACTCCTACAATGAGCAGTTCTTC. It yields the protein CASRLGGLAESNSYNEQFF.

The chain employs TRBV27 and TRBJ2-3; D gene ambiguous. CDR3 length equals 15 residues. Trimming left V 2 bases short and J 2 bases short, with 11 bases between. Germline lookup yields CDR1 MNHEY and CDR2 SMNVEV (reference sequence). CDR3 DNA: TGTGCCAGCAGTTTAATGGCAGGCCCCACAGATACGCAGTATTTT. Amino acid sequence: CASSLMAGPTDTQYF.

J is TRBJ2-7 and V is TRBV6-1; 8 positions agree with TRBD2. Germline V gene sequence: CDR1 MNHNS, CDR2 SASEGT. The CDR3 totals 17 residues. With V trimmed by 2 bases and J by 0 bases, 9 bases remained unmatched. The CDR3 nucleotides are TGTGCCAGCAGTGAACCCTCTAGCGGGTCCAGCTCCTACGAGCAGTACTTC. Protein product: CASSEPSSGSSSYEQYF.

The chain is built from TRBV5-1 and TRBJ2-7, with no clear D. Germline lookup yields CDR1 SGHRS and CDR2 YFSETQ. The CDR3 runs to 13 residues. Between the trimmed V and J ends, which lost 3 bases and 3 bases, there was a span of 10 bases. CDR3 DNA sequence: TGCGCCAGCAGCTCGGACGGAATCTACGAGCAGTACTTC. Translated, it gives CASSSDGIYEQYF.

This chain uses TRBV9 with TRBJ2-5, with D possibly being TRBD1 (5 bases). The CDR3 is 15 residues long. Trimming cost V 4 bases and J 0 bases, with 13 bases left between them. CDR1 and CDR2 (germline): SGDLS, YYNGEE. CDR3 sequence (DNA): TGTGCCAGCAGCACCGGCAGACAGTACCAAGAGACCCAGTACTTC. Its translation: CASSTGRQYQETQYF.

The rearrangement links TRBV4-3 to TRBJ2-3; D gene ambiguous. The germline V and J ends were trimmed by 1 base and 6 bases, with 14 bases remaining between them. The germline gives CDR1 LGHNA, CDR2 YSLEER. The CDR3 extends over 15 amino acids. The CDR3 DNA follows: TGCGCCAGCAGCCAAGGGGTAGCTGGGTTTGATACGCAGTATTTT. Translating it yields CASSQGVAGFDTQYF.

This chain uses TRBV6-1 with TRBJ2-7, with 10 bases aligning to TRBD2. Germline assignment: CDR1 MNHNS and CDR2 SASEGT. Trimming removed 6 bases from V and 5 bases from J; junction bases left unmatched: 7. This CDR3 comprises 14 residues. CDR3 region: CASRLAGNPHEQYF. DNA of the CDR3: TGTGCCAGCAGACTAGCGGGAAATCCCCACGAGCAGTACTTC.

V gene TRBV7-2 combines with J gene TRBJ2-2, with no clear D. The CDR3 has 19 amino acids. V was clipped by 1 base and J by 0 bases, with 18 bases between them. Germline lookup yields CDR1 SGHTA and CDR2 FQGNSA. The CDR3, as DNA: TGTGCCAGCAGCTTAGTACCCCCGGCCGGGTCCCCGAACACCGGGGAGCTGTTTTTT. The encoded protein is CASSLVPPAGSPNTGELFF.

This clone has only a few counts. The genes are TRBV5-1 and TRBJ1-4; TRBD1 matches 7 bases. The CDR3 spans 15 residues. V shed 0 bases and J 7 bases; nucleotides not matched to a gene: 6. Germline V CDR1 and CDR2: SGHRS, YFSETQ. The CDR3 protein is CASSLGQGRSEKLFF. The CDR3 DNA is TGCGCCAGCAGCTTGGGACAGGGTCGGAGTGAAAAACTGTTTTTT.

This chain connects TRBV5-4 to TRBJ2-1; 10 bases map to TRBD2. The CDR3 is made up of 15 amino acids. Unmatched junction bases numbered 5, after V lost 0 bases and J lost 8 bases. Germline V gene data show CDR1 as SGHNT and CDR2 as YYREEE (reference sequence). This chain's CDR3 is CASSLAAGGPHEQFF. In nucleotides, the CDR3 is TGTGCCAGCAGCTTGGCAGCGGGAGGGCCTCATGAGCAGTTCTTC.

The rearrangement joins TRBV6-1 to TRBJ1-1; D remains ambiguous. CDR3 size: 13 residues. Trimming stripped 3 bases from V and 0 bases from J, with 5 bases between. Germline CDR1 reads MNHNS; CDR2 reads SASEGT. CDR3 loop: CASSETMNTEAFF. The CDR3 DNA reads TGTGCCAGCAGTGAGACTATGAACACTGAAGCTTTCTTT.

This clone was found once. J is TRBJ2-2 and V is TRBV7-8; tentatively, D is TRBD2 (5 bases). Germline CDR1 is SGHVS and CDR2 is FQNEAQ. Trimming took off 6 bases at V and 1 base at J, with 15 bases between the two ends. The CDR3 sequence is 16 residues long. CDR3 protein: CASSLRPGWNTGELFF. The CDR3, as DNA: TGTGCCAGCAGTCTTAGGCCGGGGTGGAACACCGGGGAGCTGTTTTTT.

This clone has a single count. At the DNA level, this CDR3 is encoded by other sequences in the same sample as well. The chain couples TRBV5-1 to TRBJ2-5; D is undetermined. Trimming pared 2 bases from V and 2 bases from J, leaving 7 bases between. The V gene's germline CDR1 is SGHRS and CDR2 YFSETQ. The CDR3 covers 13 residues. CDR3 in DNA: TGCGCCAGCAGCTTCTCAGGACAAGAGACCCAGTACTTC. This codes for CASSFSGQETQYF.

The chain recombines TRBV28 with TRBJ2-1, with TRBD2 identical over 11 bases. CDR3 length: 14 amino acids. The germline V gene has CDR1 MDHEN and CDR2 SYDVKM. V lost 8 bases and J lost 9; bases outside the gene matches: 9. DNA for the CDR3: TGTGCCAGCGGGACTAGCGGAGGAGGTCGTGAGCAGTTCTTC. Protein: CASGTSGGGREQFF.

The chain combines TRBV7-8 with TRBJ2-1, with 9 positions matching TRBD1. The V segment lost 5 bases and the J segment 8 bases; nucleotides outside the gene matches: 7. Germline V gene data show CDR1 as SGHVS and CDR2 as FQNEAQ. This CDR3 spans 14 amino acids. In DNA, the CDR3 is TGTGCCAGCAGCCCAGGGGACAGGGTCCATGAGCAGTTCTTC. Protein: CASSPGDRVHEQFF.

The chain combines TRBV9 with TRBJ1-5; D not certain. Germline values: CDR1 SGDLS, CDR2 YYNGEE. The CDR3 has 15 residues. The ends were cut back, 0 bases at V and 5 bases at J, with 12 bases in the middle. The CDR3 region is CASSVDSGDHQPQHF. CDR3 DNA: TGTGCCAGCAGCGTAGATAGTGGGGATCATCAGCCCCAGCATTTT.

The rearrangement uses TRBV7-2 and TRBJ2-7; 8 bases line up with TRBD1. J lost 13 bases, V lost 3 bases, and 5 bases had no gene match. The CDR3 consists of 11 residues. Germline CDR1 and CDR2: SGHTA and FQGNSA. CDR3 nucleotides: TGTGCCAGCAGCTTGACAGGGGTGTTTTACTTC. Translation gives CASSLTGVFYF.

The chain recombines TRBV10-3 with TRBJ1-1, with TRBD1 as a possible D gene (5 bases). V lost 8 bases and J 1 base, leaving 8 bases between the germline ends. CDR1 is ENHRY, CDR2 SYGVKD, per germline. This CDR3 has 12 amino acids. DNA for the CDR3: TGTGCCATCGGACATACGAACACTGAAGCTTTCTTT. It codes for CAIGHTNTEAFF.